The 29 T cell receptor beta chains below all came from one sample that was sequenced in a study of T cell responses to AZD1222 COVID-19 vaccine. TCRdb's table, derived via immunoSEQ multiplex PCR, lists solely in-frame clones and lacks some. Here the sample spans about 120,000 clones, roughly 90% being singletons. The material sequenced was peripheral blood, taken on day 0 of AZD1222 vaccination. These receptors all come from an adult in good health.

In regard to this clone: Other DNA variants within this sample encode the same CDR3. CDR3 amino acids: CASSYSSQGSYEQYF. Here the CDR3 DNA reads TGTGCCAGCAGTTACTCGAGTCAGGGGTCCTACGAGCAGTACTTC. The rearrangement links TRBV6-5 to TRBJ2-7; D may be TRBD1 (6 bases). Germline CDR1 and CDR2: MNHEY and SVGAGI. CDR3 length equals 15 residues. Trimming shortened V by 0 bases and J by 1 base, and 10 bases separated the two germline ends.

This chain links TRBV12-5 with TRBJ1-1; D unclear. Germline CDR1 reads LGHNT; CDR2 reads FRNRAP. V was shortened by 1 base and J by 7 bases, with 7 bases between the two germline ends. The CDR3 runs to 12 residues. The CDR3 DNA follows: TGTGCTAGTGGTTTGGGGGATTATGAAGCTTTCTTT. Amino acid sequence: CASGLGDYEAFF.

The CDR3 DNA follows: TGCGCCAGCAGCTTGGCCAAGGGTCTAGCGGGGTACTACAATGAGCAGTTCTTC. It encodes CASSLAKGLAGYYNEQFF. The chain carries TRBV5-1 and TRBJ2-1; 9 bases agree with TRBD2. Looked up from germline, CDR1 is SGHRS and CDR2 is YFSETQ. This CDR3 has 18 amino acids. After removal of 0 bases from V and 3 bases from J, the junction contained 10 bases not matched to a gene.

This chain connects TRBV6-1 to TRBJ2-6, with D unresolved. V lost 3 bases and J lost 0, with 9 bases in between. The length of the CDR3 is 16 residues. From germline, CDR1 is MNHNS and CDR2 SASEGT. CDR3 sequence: CASSETLSSGANVLTF. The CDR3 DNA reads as TGTGCCAGCAGTGAGACCCTGAGCTCTGGGGCCAACGTCCTGACTTTC.

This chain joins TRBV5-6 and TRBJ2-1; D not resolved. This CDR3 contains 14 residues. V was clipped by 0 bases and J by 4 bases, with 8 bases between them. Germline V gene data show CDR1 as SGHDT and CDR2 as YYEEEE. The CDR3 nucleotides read TGTGCCAGCAGCTTGGCACCGCGATACAATGAGCAGTTCTTC. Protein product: CASSLAPRYNEQFF.

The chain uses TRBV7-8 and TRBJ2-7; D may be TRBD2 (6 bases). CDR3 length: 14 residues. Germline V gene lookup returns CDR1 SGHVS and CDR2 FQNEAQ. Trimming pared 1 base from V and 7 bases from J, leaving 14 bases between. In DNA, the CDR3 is TGTGCCAGCAGCTTAGGGAGGGTGTCTACGGAGCAGTACTTC. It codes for CASSLGRVSTEQYF.

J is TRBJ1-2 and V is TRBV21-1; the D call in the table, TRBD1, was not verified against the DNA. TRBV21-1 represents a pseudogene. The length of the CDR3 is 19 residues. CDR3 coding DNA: TGTGCCAGCAGCAAAGCGCAGGGGAGGACAGGAGGGCTCCGGTATGGCTACACCTTC. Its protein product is CASSKAQGRTGGLRYGYTF.

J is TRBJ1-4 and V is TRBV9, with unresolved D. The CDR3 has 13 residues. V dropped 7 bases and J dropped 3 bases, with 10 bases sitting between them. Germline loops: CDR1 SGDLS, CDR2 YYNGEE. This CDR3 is CASAPSPNEKLFF. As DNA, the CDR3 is TGTGCCAGCGCCCCCTCTCCTAATGAAAAACTGTTTTTT.

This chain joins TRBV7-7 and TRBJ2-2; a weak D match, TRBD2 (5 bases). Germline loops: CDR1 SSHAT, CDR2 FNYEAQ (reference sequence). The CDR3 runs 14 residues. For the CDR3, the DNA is TGTGCTAGCCGTCGAGGGTTTGACACCGGGGAGCTGTTTTTT. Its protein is CASRRGFDTGELFF.

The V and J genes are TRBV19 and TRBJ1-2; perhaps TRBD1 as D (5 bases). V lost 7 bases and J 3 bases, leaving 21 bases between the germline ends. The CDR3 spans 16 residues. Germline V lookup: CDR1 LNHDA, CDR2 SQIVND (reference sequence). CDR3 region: CASTPDRRRGDYGYTF. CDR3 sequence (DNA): TGTGCCAGTACCCCGGACCGACGCCGGGGGGACTATGGCTACACCTTC.

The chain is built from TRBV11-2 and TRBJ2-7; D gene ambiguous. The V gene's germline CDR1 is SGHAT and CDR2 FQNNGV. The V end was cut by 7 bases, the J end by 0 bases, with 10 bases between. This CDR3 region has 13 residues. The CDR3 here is CASTRLASYEQYF. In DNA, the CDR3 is TGTGCCAGCACCCGCTTGGCCTCCTACGAGCAGTACTTC.

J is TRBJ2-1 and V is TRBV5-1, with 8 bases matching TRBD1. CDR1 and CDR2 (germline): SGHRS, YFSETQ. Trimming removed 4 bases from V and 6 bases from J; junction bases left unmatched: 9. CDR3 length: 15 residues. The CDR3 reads CASSAGQGRVNEQFF. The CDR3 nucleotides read TGCGCCAGCAGCGCCGGACAGGGAAGGGTCAATGAGCAGTTCTTC.

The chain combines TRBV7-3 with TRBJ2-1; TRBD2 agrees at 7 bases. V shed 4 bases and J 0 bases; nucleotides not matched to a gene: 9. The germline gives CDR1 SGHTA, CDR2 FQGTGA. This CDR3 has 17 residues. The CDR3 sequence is CASSSAGLPSSYNEQFF. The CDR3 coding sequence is TGTGCCAGCAGCTCCGCGGGACTACCTAGCTCCTACAATGAGCAGTTCTTC.

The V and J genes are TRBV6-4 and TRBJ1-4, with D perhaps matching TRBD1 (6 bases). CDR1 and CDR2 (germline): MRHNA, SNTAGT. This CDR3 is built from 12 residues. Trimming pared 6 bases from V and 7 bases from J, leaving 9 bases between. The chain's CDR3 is CASRRGGEKLFF. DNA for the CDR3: TGTGCCAGCAGGAGGGGGGGTGAAAAACTGTTTTTT.

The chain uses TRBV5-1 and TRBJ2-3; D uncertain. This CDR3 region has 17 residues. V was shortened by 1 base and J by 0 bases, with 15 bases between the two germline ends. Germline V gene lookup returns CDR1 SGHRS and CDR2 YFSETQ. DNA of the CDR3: TGCGCCAGCAGCTTGTTGACAAGTCACTCTAGCACAGATACGCAGTATTTT. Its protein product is CASSLLTSHSSTDTQYF.

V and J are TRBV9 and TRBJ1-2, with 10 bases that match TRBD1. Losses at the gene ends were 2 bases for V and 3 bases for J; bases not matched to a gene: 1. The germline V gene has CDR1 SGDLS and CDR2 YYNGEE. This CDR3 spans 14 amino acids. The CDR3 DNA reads TGTGCCAGCAGCGTCGGGACAGGGGACTATGGCTACACCTTC. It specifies CASSVGTGDYGYTF.

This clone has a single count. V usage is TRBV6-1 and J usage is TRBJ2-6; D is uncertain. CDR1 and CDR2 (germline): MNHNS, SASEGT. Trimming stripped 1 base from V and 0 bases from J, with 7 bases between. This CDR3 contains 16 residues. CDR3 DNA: TGTGCCAGCAGTGAAGTAGGGCTCTCTGGGGCCAACGTCCTGACTTTC. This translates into CASSEVGLSGANVLTF.

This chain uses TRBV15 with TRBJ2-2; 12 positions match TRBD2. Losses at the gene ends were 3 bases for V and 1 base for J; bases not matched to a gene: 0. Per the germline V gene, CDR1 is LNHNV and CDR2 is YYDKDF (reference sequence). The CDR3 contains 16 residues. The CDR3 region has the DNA TGTGCCACCAGCAGGGGACTAGCGGGGAACACCGGGGAGCTGTTTTTT. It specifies CATSRGLAGNTGELFF.

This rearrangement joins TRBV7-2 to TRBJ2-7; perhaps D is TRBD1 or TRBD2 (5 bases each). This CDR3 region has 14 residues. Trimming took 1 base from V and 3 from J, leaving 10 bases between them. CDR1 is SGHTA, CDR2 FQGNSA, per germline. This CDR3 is CASSLVGGVYEQYF. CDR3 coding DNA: TGTGCCAGCAGCTTAGTTGGGGGAGTCTACGAGCAGTACTTC.

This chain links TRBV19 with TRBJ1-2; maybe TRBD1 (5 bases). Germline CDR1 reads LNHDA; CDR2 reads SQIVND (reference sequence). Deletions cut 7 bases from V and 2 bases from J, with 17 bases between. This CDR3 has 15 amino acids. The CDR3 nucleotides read TGTGCCAGTACCTATGGGCGGGGCTTCAACTATGGCTACACCTTC. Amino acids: CASTYGRGFNYGYTF. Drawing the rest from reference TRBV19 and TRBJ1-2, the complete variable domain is DGGITQSPKYLFRKEGQNVTLSCEQNLNHDAMYWYRQDPGQGLRLIYYSQIVNDFQKGDIAEGYSVSREKKESFPLTVTSAQKNPTAFYLCASTYGRGFNYGYTFGSGTRLTVV.

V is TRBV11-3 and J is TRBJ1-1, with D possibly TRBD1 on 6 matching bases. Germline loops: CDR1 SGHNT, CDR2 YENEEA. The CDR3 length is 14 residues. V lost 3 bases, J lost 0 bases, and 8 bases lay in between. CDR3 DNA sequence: TGTGCCAGCAGCTTCGGACAGTTGAACACTGAAGCTTTCTTT. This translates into CASSFGQLNTEAFF. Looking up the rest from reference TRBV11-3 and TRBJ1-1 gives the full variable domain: EAGVVQSPRYKIIEKKQPVAFWCNPISGHNTLYWYLQNLGQGPELLIRYENEEAVDDSQLPKDRFSAERLKGVDSTLKIQPAELGDSAVYLCASSFGQLNTEAFFGQGTRLTVV.

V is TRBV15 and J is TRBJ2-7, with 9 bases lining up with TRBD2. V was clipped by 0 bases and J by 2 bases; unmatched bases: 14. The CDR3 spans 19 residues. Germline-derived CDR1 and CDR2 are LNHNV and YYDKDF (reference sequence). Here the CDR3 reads CATSRDLSGSHIKTYEQYF. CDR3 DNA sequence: TGTGCCACCAGCAGAGACCTTAGCGGGAGCCATATAAAAACCTACGAGCAGTACTTC. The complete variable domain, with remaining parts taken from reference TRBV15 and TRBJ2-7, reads DAMVIQNPRYQVTQFGKPVTLSCSQTLNHNVMYWYQQKSSQAPKLLFHYYDKDFNNEADTPDNFQSRRPNTSFCFLDIRSPGLGDTAMYLCATSRDLSGSHIKTYEQYFGPGTRLTVT.

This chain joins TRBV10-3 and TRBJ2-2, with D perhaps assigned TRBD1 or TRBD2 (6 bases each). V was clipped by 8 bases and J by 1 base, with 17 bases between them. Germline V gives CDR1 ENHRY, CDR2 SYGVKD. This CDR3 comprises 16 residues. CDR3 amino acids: CAIAVGGPVNTGELFF. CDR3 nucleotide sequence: TGTGCCATCGCAGTCGGGGGCCCGGTGAACACCGGGGAGCTGTTTTTT.

This CDR3 reads CASRRTGGSNQPQHF. In nucleotides, the CDR3 is TGTGCCAGTAGGCGGACAGGGGGGAGCAATCAGCCCCAGCATTTT. The genes are TRBV19 and TRBJ1-5, with TRBD1 matching over 10 bases. This CDR3 spans 15 amino acids. The germline CDR1 and CDR2 sequences are LNHDA and SQIVND (reference sequence). Trimming took 6 bases from V and 1 from J; bases not matched to a gene: 3.

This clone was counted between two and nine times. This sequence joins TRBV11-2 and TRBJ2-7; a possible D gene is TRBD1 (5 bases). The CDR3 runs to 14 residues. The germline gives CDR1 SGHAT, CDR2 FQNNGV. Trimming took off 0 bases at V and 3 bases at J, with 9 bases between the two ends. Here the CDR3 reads CASSLEAGYYEQYF. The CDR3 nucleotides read TGTGCCAGCAGCTTAGAGGCAGGGTACTACGAGCAGTACTTC.

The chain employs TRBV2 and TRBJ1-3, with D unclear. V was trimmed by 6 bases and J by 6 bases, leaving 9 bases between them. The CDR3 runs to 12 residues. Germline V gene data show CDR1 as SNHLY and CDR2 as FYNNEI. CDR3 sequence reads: CASSESQNTIYF. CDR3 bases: TGTGCCAGCAGCGAGAGTCAAAACACCATATATTTT.

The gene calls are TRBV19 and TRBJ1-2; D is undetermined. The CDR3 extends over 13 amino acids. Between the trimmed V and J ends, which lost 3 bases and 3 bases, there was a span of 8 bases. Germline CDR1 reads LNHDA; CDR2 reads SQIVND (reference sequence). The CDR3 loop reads CASSIGRDYGYTF. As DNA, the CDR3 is TGTGCCAGTAGTATCGGGAGGGACTATGGCTACACCTTC.

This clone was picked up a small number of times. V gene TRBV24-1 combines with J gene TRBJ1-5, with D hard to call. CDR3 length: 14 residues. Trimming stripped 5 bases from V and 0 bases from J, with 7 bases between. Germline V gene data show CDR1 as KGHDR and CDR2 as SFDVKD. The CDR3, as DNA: TGTGCCACCAGTGTGACGGATAGCAATCAGCCCCAGCATTTT. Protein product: CATSVTDSNQPQHF.

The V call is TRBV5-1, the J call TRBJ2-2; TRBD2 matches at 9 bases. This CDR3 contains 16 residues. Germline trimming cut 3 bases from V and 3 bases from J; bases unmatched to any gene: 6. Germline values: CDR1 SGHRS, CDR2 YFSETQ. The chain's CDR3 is CASSSLAGRDTGELFF. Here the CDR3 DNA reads TGCGCCAGCAGCTCACTAGCGGGTAGGGACACCGGGGAGCTGTTTTTT.